This entry lists 11 T cell receptor beta chains sequenced from one sample in a study of sequential checkpoint blockade in melanoma. The repertoire was sequenced with immunoSEQ multiplex PCR; TCRdb's copy has only in-frame clones and lacks some. The sample carries over 20,000 clones, around 70% recorded once. Treatment noted: randomized to nivolumab then ipilimumab (arm A) or the reverse (arm B). The specimen was CD8+ T cells sorted from blood (inferred from file names), collected from a patient given nivolumab and ipilimumab in sequence. The receptors were gathered from a human donor with melanoma.

The V and J genes are TRBV7-7 and TRBJ2-7; possible D gene TRBD1, 7 bases. The CDR3 runs 13 residues. Germline CDR1 reads SSHAT; CDR2 reads FNYEAQ (reference sequence). Trimming took off 5 bases at V and 2 bases at J, with 10 bases between the two ends. CDR3 DNA: TGTGCCAGCAGCCGCGGGACAGCCTACGAGCAGTACTTC. It specifies CASSRGTAYEQYF. Complete variable domain (other parts from reference TRBV7-7 and TRBJ2-7): GAGVSQSPRYKVTKRGQDVTLRCDPISSHATLYWYQQALGQGPEFLTYFNYEAQPDKSGLPSDRFSAERPEGSISTLTIQRTEQRDSAMYRCASSRGTAYEQYFGPGTRLTVT.

This sequence joins TRBV28 and TRBJ1-5; no reliable D call. The CDR3 runs 16 residues. Deletions cut 11 bases from V and 0 bases from J, with 20 bases between. Germline assignment: CDR1 MDHEN and CDR2 SYDVKM. CDR3 loop: CAVSGGGRYSNQPQHF. The CDR3 nucleotides read TGTGCCGTGTCCGGCGGAGGCCGGTATAGCAATCAGCCCCAGCATTTT.

This chain uses TRBV21-1 with TRBJ2-7; TRBD1 reflects the table's D call only, with no check against the DNA. TRBV21-1 is tagged as a pseudogene. The CDR3 has 16 amino acids. The CDR3 loop is CASSKADKRVYYEQYF. CDR3 sequence (DNA): TGTGCCAGCAGCAAAGCAGACAAAAGAGTGTATTACGAGCAGTACTTC.

The CDR3 region is CASSWTGTYEQYV. As DNA, the CDR3 is TGTGCCAGCAGTTGGACAGGTACCTACGAGCAGTACGTC. This sequence joins TRBV10-3 and TRBJ2-7; 7 bases fit TRBD1. The germline V gene encodes CDR1 ENHRY and CDR2 SYGVKD. CDR3 size: 13 residues.

This rearrangement joins TRBV19 to TRBJ1-5, with 7 bases fitting TRBD1. The ends lost 5 bases at V and 6 bases at J; junction bases unmatched: 10. Germline-derived CDR1 and CDR2 are LNHDA and SQIVND (reference sequence). The CDR3 consists of 15 residues. Here the CDR3 reads CASSFGDSWGQPQHF. The CDR3, as DNA: TGTGCCAGTAGTTTCGGGGACAGTTGGGGTCAGCCCCAGCATTTT.

The CDR3 spells CASSIGLYSGTDYTF. The CDR3 DNA sequence: TGTGCCAGTAGTATTGGGTTGTACTCAGGAACTGACTACACCTTC. V usage is TRBV19 and J usage is TRBJ1-2; D gene ambiguous. This CDR3 is built from 15 residues. V gave up 3 bases and J gave up 10 bases, with 21 bases separating them. In germline, CDR1 is LNHDA, CDR2 SQIVND (reference sequence).

With respect to this clone: A read error may produce the germline difference seen at one junction end. CDR3 sequence (DNA): TGTGCCACCAGCAGAGGGACAGGGGCCCCCGTAGCCAAAAACATTCAGTGCTTC. Protein: CATSRGTGAPVAKNIQCF. The chain joins TRBV15 to TRBJ2-4; 9 nucleotides line up with TRBD1. Germline V gives CDR1 LNHNV, CDR2 YYDKDF (reference sequence). CDR3 size: 18 residues.

This clone came up a few times. The V and J genes are TRBV4-1 and TRBJ2-2, with D tentatively TRBD1 (6 bases). The CDR3 is made up of 15 amino acids. CDR1 MGHRA and CDR2 YSYEKL come from the germline V gene. Trimming took 4 bases from V and 1 from J, leaving 10 bases between them. CDR3 protein: CASSPWTVNTGELFF. Written as DNA, the CDR3 is TGCGCCAGCAGCCCGTGGACAGTGAACACCGGGGAGCTGTTTTTT.

The V and J genes are TRBV7-8 and TRBJ1-5; perhaps TRBD1 as D (5 bases). This CDR3 region has 13 residues. V lost 5 bases to trimming and J lost 3 bases, with 8 bases between them. Germline loops: CDR1 SGHVS, CDR2 FQNEAQ. The CDR3 region is CASSTGVNQPQHF. The CDR3 DNA is TGTGCCAGCAGCACGGGGGTCAATCAGCCCCAGCATTTT. Using reference TRBV7-8 and TRBJ1-5 for the parts outside the CDR3, the full variable domain is GAGVSQSPRYKVAKRGQDVALRCDPISGHVSLFWYQQALGQGPEFLTYFQNEAQLDKSGLPSDRFFAERPEGSVSTLKIQRTQQEDSAVYLCASSTGVNQPQHFGDGTRLSIL.

The chain links TRBV28 to TRBJ2-5; TRBD1 agrees at 10 bases. J lost 5 bases, V lost 5 bases, and 2 bases had no gene match. Germline CDR1 reads MDHEN; CDR2 reads SYDVKM. This CDR3 comprises 13 residues. The DNA for the CDR3 is TGTGCCAGCAGTAGGGACAGGGGTGAGACCCAGTACTTC. Translated: CASSRDRGETQYF.

This clone turned up a few times. The chain links TRBV5-4 to TRBJ1-2; no clear D gene. Germline CDR1 and CDR2: SGHNT and YYREEE (reference sequence). The CDR3 consists of 12 residues. Trimming removed 3 bases at V and 4 bases at J, with 7 bases between. The CDR3 reads CASSSLLYGYTF. The CDR3, as DNA: TGTGCCAGCAGCTCCCTCCTCTATGGCTACACCTTC.